This TCR beta chain was profiled in a study of T cell responses to AZD1222 COVID-19 vaccine. Study findings and constraints: Clonal diversity was possibly underestimated, and the donors were mostly white British, with more females. AZD1222 recipients seropositive at baseline numbered only 5 to 7. Researchers took repertoire samples only after the peak T cell response had come.

Using immunoSEQ multiplex PCR, the repertoire was profiled, and TCRdb retains in-frame clones only, with some absent. The data hold some 130,000 clones, with 90% to 95% observed a single time. In this sample, this clone turned up once. What it binds is not known. Pooled samples include second doses given at about 4 or 12 weeks. The CDR3 is 13 residues long. Trimming took 1 base from V and 10 from J, leaving 13 bases between them. Germline lookup yields CDR1 LNHNV and CDR2 YYDKDF (reference sequence). The chain links TRBV15 to TRBJ1-1; D may be TRBD1 (5 bases). This TCR derives from an adult who received the AZD1222 COVID-19 vaccine. Sequencing used peripheral blood, obtained 28 days after the second AZD1222 dose. The CDR3 bases are TGTGCCACCAGCAGAGGACTTCCGAGGGGAGCTTTCTTT. It is translated as CATSRGLPRGAFF.